These 28 T cell receptor beta chains were sequenced from one sample in a study of blood T cell repertoires in COVID-19. The repertoire was sequenced with immunoSEQ multiplex PCR; TCRdb's copy has only in-frame clones and lacks some. The sample yields 200,000 to 300,000 clones, 86% seen once. Input material: peripheral blood. Receptors were obtained from a man in his thirties or forties with active or convalescent COVID-19.

The CDR3: CSASTARGKSTDTQYF. CDR3 DNA sequence: TGCAGTGCTAGTACCGCGCGGGGGAAGAGCACAGATACGCAGTATTTT. V gene TRBV20-1 combines with J gene TRBJ2-3; 7 nucleotides align to TRBD2. The CDR3 runs 16 residues. From germline, CDR1 is DFQATT and CDR2 SNEGSKA (reference sequence). Unmatched junction bases numbered 9, after V lost 3 bases and J lost 0 bases.

V and J are TRBV19 and TRBJ1-1; D not certain. Germline V gene sequence: CDR1 LNHDA, CDR2 SQIVND (reference sequence). The CDR3 loop spans 14 amino acids. V was trimmed by 0 bases and J by 1 base, leaving 6 bases between them. CDR3 DNA: TGTGCCAGTAGTATAGATGGCGGGAACACTGAAGCTTTCTTT. Its protein is CASSIDGGNTEAFF.

V and J are TRBV25-1 and TRBJ2-2; D gene uncertain. Germline CDR1 is MGHDK and CDR2 is SYGVNS. V lost 6 bases and J 4 bases, leaving 12 bases between the germline ends. The length of the CDR3 is 14 residues. In DNA, the CDR3 is TGTGCCAGCAGGCGTGGTGAACCCACCGGGGAGCTGTTTTTT. Its protein product is CASRRGEPTGELFF.

CDR3 loop: CAWSFFAGTGGLRTEAFF. For the CDR3, the DNA is TGTGCCTGGAGCTTTTTTGCCGGGACAGGGGGCCTTAGGACTGAAGCTTTCTTT. The gene calls are TRBV30 and TRBJ1-1; TRBD1 matches at 12 bases. Per germline, CDR1 GTSNPN and CDR2 SVGIG (reference sequence). V was clipped by 3 bases and J by 5 bases; unmatched bases: 16. The CDR3 has 18 residues.

J is TRBJ2-1 and V is TRBV7-2; 9 bases are shared with TRBD1. This CDR3 spans 16 amino acids. J gave up 5 bases and V 6 bases, and 11 bases lay outside the gene matches. Looked up from germline, CDR1 is SGHTA and CDR2 is FQGNSA. CDR3 protein: CASRSHRDRENNEQFF. For the CDR3, the DNA is TGTGCCAGCAGATCCCACCGGGACAGGGAAAACAATGAGCAGTTCTTC.

The chain combines TRBV7-2 with TRBJ2-2; D remains unclear. V was cut by 5 bases and J by 1 base, with 17 bases left in between. There are 17 residues in the CDR3. CDR1 and CDR2 (germline): SGHTA, FQGNSA. The CDR3 DNA reads as TGTGCCAGCAGCCCCTTTTGGGCAGGCCTGAACACCGGGGAGCTGTTTTTT. It codes for CASSPFWAGLNTGELFF.

The chain has TRBV19 and TRBJ2-3; perhaps TRBD2 as D (6 bases). V shed 3 bases and J shed 8 bases, with 21 bases lying between them. The germline V gene encodes CDR1 LNHDA and CDR2 SQIVND (reference sequence). The CDR3 has 16 residues. The CDR3 DNA reads as TGTGCCAGTAGTATTCTTTTTTCAAACGAGCGGGCTACGCAGTATTTT. Translated, it gives CASSILFSNERATQYF.

The CDR3 sequence is CASSFGGARFTEAFF. In nucleotides, the CDR3 is TGTGCCAGCAGCTTCGGGGGGGCGCGGTTCACTGAAGCTTTCTTT. The rearrangement links TRBV5-5 to TRBJ1-1, with D possibly being TRBD1 (6 bases). Germline CDR1 SGHKS, CDR2 YYEKEE (reference sequence). Trimming took 2 bases from V and 4 from J, leaving 15 bases between them. The CDR3 is 15 residues long.

The V gene is TRBV19, the J gene TRBJ1-4; D uncertain. Deletions cut 1 base from V and 0 bases from J, with 3 bases between. The CDR3 has 14 residues. The germline V gene has CDR1 LNHDA and CDR2 SQIVND (reference sequence). CDR3 nucleotides: TGTGCCAGTAGTATAGGCGCAACTAATGAAAAACTGTTTTTT. Translated, it gives CASSIGATNEKLFF.

V is TRBV6-5 and J is TRBJ2-3; no clear D gene. This CDR3 has 13 amino acids. Germline CDR1 is MNHEY and CDR2 is SVGAGI. V shed 4 bases and J shed 7 bases, with 12 bases lying between them. The CDR3 bases are TGTGCCAGCAGTTCCCCAGGTTTTTATACGCAGTATTTT. Amino acid sequence: CASSSPGFYTQYF.

The rearrangement joins TRBV6-1 to TRBJ1-2; D remains ambiguous. CDR1 and CDR2 (germline): MNHNS, SASEGT. The CDR3 is made up of 15 amino acids. V was pared by 2 bases and J by 6 bases, with 16 bases between. The chain's CDR3 is CASSEPLDLPDGYTF. CDR3 DNA sequence: TGTGCCAGCAGTGAACCCCTAGACCTTCCGGATGGCTACACCTTC.

V usage is TRBV6-5 and J usage is TRBJ1-1; D may be TRBD1 (6 bases). This CDR3 has 15 amino acids. Germline CDR1 is MNHEY and CDR2 is SVGAGI. Trimming shortened V by 8 bases and J by 3 bases, and 19 bases separated the two germline ends. The CDR3: CASCRTAAVDTEAFF. DNA of the CDR3: TGTGCCAGCTGCAGGACAGCGGCAGTTGACACTGAAGCTTTCTTT.

The chain carries TRBV2 and TRBJ1-1, with 7 bases matching TRBD1. Germline V gene sequence: CDR1 SNHLY, CDR2 FYNNEI. The V and J ends lost 7 bases and 1 base, in that order; junction bases with no gene match: 6. This CDR3 contains 14 residues. The chain's CDR3 is CASKGTAWNTEAFF. The DNA for the CDR3 is TGTGCCAGCAAAGGGACAGCCTGGAACACTGAAGCTTTCTTT.

The genes are TRBV18 and TRBJ2-7; 11 nucleotides agree with TRBD2. The CDR3 is 14 residues long. CDR1 and CDR2 (germline): KGHSH, LQKENI. V trimming: 3 bases; J trimming: 3 bases; junction bases outside the gene matches: 1. As DNA, the CDR3 is TGTGCCAGCTCACCGGGACTAGCGGACTACGAGCAGTACTTC. Its protein product is CASSPGLADYEQYF.

The chain couples TRBV7-2 to TRBJ2-2; TRBD1 matches 10 bases. CDR3 length: 15 residues. With 5 bases clipped from V and 5 bases from J, the junction kept 5 bases outside the gene matches. The germline V gene encodes CDR1 SGHTA and CDR2 FQGNSA. CDR3 sequence reads: CASSPGTGATGELFF. The CDR3 bases are TGTGCCAGCAGCCCAGGGACAGGGGCTACCGGGGAGCTGTTTTTT. The entire variable domain, with the rest obtained from reference TRBV7-2 and TRBJ2-2, is as follows: GAGVSQSPSNKVTEKGKDVELRCDPISGHTALYWYRQSLGQGLEFLIYFQGNSAPDKSGLPSDRFSAERTGGSVSTLTIQRTQQEDSAVYLCASSPGTGATGELFFGEGSRLTVL.

The chain uses TRBV11-2 and TRBJ2-7; perhaps TRBD2 as D (7 bases). The V gene's germline CDR1 is SGHAT and CDR2 FQNNGV. Trimming took 5 bases from V and 3 from J, leaving 11 bases between them. This CDR3 is built from 13 residues. The chain's CDR3 is CASSQGGVYEQYF. CDR3 nucleotides: TGTGCCAGCAGCCAAGGGGGGGTCTACGAGCAGTACTTC.

The chain links TRBV30 to TRBJ1-4; weak D call: TRBD1 (6 bases). This CDR3 spans 16 amino acids. The V end lost 3 bases, the J end lost 0 bases, and 14 bases lay between the germline ends. Per germline, CDR1 GTSNPN and CDR2 SVGIG (reference sequence). The CDR3: CAWRAGVGATNEKLFF. The CDR3 nucleotides read TGTGCCTGGAGAGCAGGGGTCGGGGCAACTAATGAAAAACTGTTTTTT.

The CDR3 region has the DNA TGTGCCAGTAGTCAGGGCGGGACTTTAAGTGGAAACATTCAGTACTTC. Encoded protein: CASSQGGTLSGNIQYF. The genes are TRBV19 and TRBJ2-4; D possibly corresponds to TRBD2 (6 bases). CDR1 LNHDA and CDR2 SQIVND come from the germline V gene (reference sequence). CDR3 length: 16 amino acids. V lost 5 bases to trimming and J lost 6 bases, with 20 bases between them.

This clone was counted only a few times. This chain uses TRBV4-2 with TRBJ1-2; 10 bases fit TRBD1. V lost 0 bases to trimming and J lost 8 bases; unmatched junction nucleotides: 6. Germline V CDR1 and CDR2: LGHNA, YNFKEQ. CDR3 length equals 15 residues. The chain's CDR3 is CASSQEGTGVRGYTF. CDR3 coding DNA: TGTGCCAGCAGCCAAGAAGGGACAGGGGTAAGAGGCTACACCTTC.

V gene TRBV13 combines with J gene TRBJ2-2; 12 nucleotides agree with TRBD2. CDR3 size: 17 residues. Germline V gives CDR1 PRHDT, CDR2 FYEKMQ (reference sequence). Trimming cost V 2 bases and J 4 bases; bases outside gene matches: 5. The CDR3 sequence: CASSLLAGGVSTGELFF. The CDR3 bases are TGTGCCAGCAGCTTACTAGCGGGGGGGGTGTCCACCGGGGAGCTGTTTTTT. The full variable domain, rest sourced from reference TRBV13 and TRBJ2-2, is AAGVIQSPRHLIKEKRETATLKCYPIPRHDTVYWYQQGPGQDPQFLISFYEKMQSDKGSIPDRFSAQQFSDYHSELNMSSLELGDSALYFCASSLLAGGVSTGELFFGEGSRLTVL.

This rearrangement joins TRBV2 to TRBJ2-7; D possibly corresponds to TRBD2 (6 bases). The V gene's germline CDR1 is SNHLY and CDR2 FYNNEI. CDR3 length: 12 residues. V lost 7 bases and J 7 bases, leaving 14 bases between the germline ends. The CDR3 coding sequence is TGTGCCAGCATGACGGGGGTCGGGGAGCAGTACTTC. Protein sequence: CASMTGVGEQYF.

The chain combines TRBV24-1 with TRBJ2-5; 10 bases line up with TRBD2. The CDR3 runs to 15 residues. The J segment lost 4 bases and the V segment lost 3 bases, leaving 4 bases of the junction unmatched. Germline loops: CDR1 KGHDR, CDR2 SFDVKD. Written as DNA, the CDR3 is TGTGCCACCAGTGATGGCCGACTAGCGGGAGAGACCCAGTACTTC. Residues: CATSDGRLAGETQYF.

This sequence joins TRBV6-6 and TRBJ1-1; no clear D. The CDR3 consists of 17 residues. V dropped 5 bases and J dropped 9 bases, with 28 bases sitting between them. CDR1 and CDR2 from the germline V gene are MNHNY and SVGAGI (reference sequence). CDR3 loop: CASSPRAEARSGRKAFF. For the CDR3, the DNA is TGTGCCAGCAGTCCCCGAGCGGAGGCGAGGTCCGGACGGAAAGCTTTCTTT.

The rearrangement uses TRBV5-4 and TRBJ1-4; 7 bases match TRBD1. V was pared by 4 bases and J by 8 bases, with 5 bases of the junction left unmatched. The CDR3 consists of 13 residues. The V gene's germline CDR1 is SGHNT and CDR2 YYREEE (reference sequence). The CDR3 sequence: CASSPDRREKLFF. The DNA of the CDR3 is TGTGCCAGCAGCCCGGACAGGCGGGAAAAACTGTTTTTT.

The J gene is TRBJ1-4, the V gene TRBV3-1 (or the pseudogene TRBV3-2), with TRBD1 as a possible D gene (6 bases). The CDR3 extends over 16 amino acids. Germline assignment: CDR1 LGHDT and CDR2 YNNKEL (reference sequence). V was shortened by 4 bases and J by 5 bases, with 17 bases between the two germline ends. The CDR3 nucleotides are TGTGCCAGCAGCCCAGAGTCAGGGGTTTCCAATGAAAAACTGTTTTTT. Translated: CASSPESGVSNEKLFF.

The genes are TRBV7-2 and TRBJ2-2; 11 nucleotides align to TRBD2. CDR1 and CDR2 from the germline V gene are SGHTA and FQGNSA. CDR3 size: 18 residues. With 1 base clipped from V and 9 bases from J, the junction kept 13 bases outside the gene matches. CDR3 coding DNA: TGTGCCAGCAGCTTAGATGGTAGCGGGGGGGCGGAATTCCGGGAGCTGTTTTTT. It encodes CASSLDGSGGAEFRELFF.

The CDR3 loop is CASRRTSGEETQYF. The DNA for the CDR3 is TGTGCCAGCAGGCGGACTAGCGGGGAAGAGACCCAGTACTTC. J is TRBJ2-5 and V is TRBV27; 12 bases fit TRBD2. The CDR3 totals 14 residues. V dropped 6 bases and J dropped 3; count of bases not matched to a gene: 2. The germline CDR1 and CDR2 sequences are MNHEY and SMNVEV (reference sequence).

V and J are TRBV5-5 and TRBJ2-1; D remains unclear. Per the germline V gene, CDR1 is SGHKS and CDR2 is YYEKEE (reference sequence). The CDR3 spans 15 residues. The V end lost 6 bases, the J end lost 0 bases, and 13 bases lay between the germline ends. CDR3 sequence: CASTTTGFSYNEQFF. The CDR3 DNA follows: TGTGCCAGCACCACGACCGGGTTCTCCTACAATGAGCAGTTCTTC.